This T cell receptor beta chain derives from a study of Ad26.COV2.S vaccination and SARS-CoV-2 variants (dated by TCRdb to about 2021). Study-level background: Vaccine-arm donors were drawn from COV1001, a multicentre, randomized, double-blind, placebo-controlled phase I-IIa trial of Ad26.COV2.S in healthy adults. Ad26.COV2.S was administered intramuscularly at 5 x 10^10 or 1 x 10^11 viral particles, either as a single shot or as two shots given 56 days apart. TCRbeta repertoire sequencing was used to assess the specificity and breadth of SARS-CoV-2-reactive T cell receptors after Ad26.COV2.S vaccination. The TCR-sequenced set comprised approximately 30 samples: some 20 Ad26.COV2.S vaccine recipients, 5 placebo recipients and 8 SARS-CoV-2 convalescent individuals. Participants in the trial were split at random into five groups of five each, receiving low-dose or high-dose Ad26.COV2.S once or twice, or else placebo on both occasions. Investigators did not know the trial group allocation while performing experiments and assessing outcomes. The paper as a whole reports these results and caveats: Vaccine and placebo recipients had similar non-spike TCR breadth, a finding consistent with the vaccine containing only spike. Ad26.COV2.S recipients had higher spike-specific TCR breadth than placebo recipients (P = 0.0014). After vaccination, spike-specific CD8+ and CD4+ T cell responses were reported to show substantial breadth. The authors noted that the TCR breadth and depth analyses may have underestimated total T cell responses. The study was not powered for comparison of responses between vaccine doses or regimens.

TCRbeta CDR3 regions were sequenced with the immunoSEQ Assay. After extraction, genomic DNA underwent amplification by bias-controlled multiplex PCR, followed by high-throughput sequencing. In the paper's pipeline: Collapsing and filtering of sequences were performed to quantify the absolute abundance of each unique TCRbeta CDR3 region. Usable DNA was measured by amplifying reference genes present in all nucleated cells, and TCRbeta template counts were normalized to that usable DNA to estimate T cell fraction. Repertoire TCRs were annotated as SARS-CoV-2-specific by exact matching of V gene, CDR3 amino acid sequence and J gene to a known reactive TCR set. MIRA supplied the reference SARS-CoV-2 TCR set, which was filtered for enrichment in COVID-19-positive ImmuneCODE repertoires so that public or cross-reactive TCRs were removed. Using the MIRA antigens, annotated TCRs were further analysed by specific ORF or by position within an ORF. Breadth was defined as the number of annotated unique rearrangements divided by the total number of unique productive rearrangements, and depth was defined as the summed frequency of the annotated unique rearrangements. Two-sided Wilcoxon rank-sum tests were used to compare TCR breadth between groups. Entries here come from immuneACCESS through TCRdb and include only in-frame sequences with V and J called. Some clones fail to appear in such tables; in the studies checked, an unresolved V gene covers under half of the shortfall, and the cause of the remainder is unknown. V and J calls and clone size are as listed in that table; D and trimming were resolved from the DNA. The sample table contains roughly 350,000 clones; only one count was recorded for more than 85% of them. Together, the top ten hold approximately 4.5% of the sample.

The treatment or condition label here, explained by the study, means: 19 received Ad26.COV2.S at low or high dose, single or two shots; roughly five received placebo; per-sample allocation not given. Repertoires of vaccine and placebo recipients were sequenced from samples collected on day 63 after the first injection. Between 29 July and 7 August 2020, Cohort 1b enrolled about two dozen adults aged 18-55 years at one site in Boston, USA. Ad26.COV2.S consisted of a replication-incompetent adenovirus type 26 vector by which a prefusion-stabilized SARS-CoV-2 spike protein from the original Wuhan strain was expressed. The germline V gene specifies SQVTM as CDR1 and ANQGSEA as CDR2. From cysteine to phenylalanine, the CDR3 is 13 amino acids long. Only the CDR3 DNA stays, 39 bases, in frame from base 1. V lost 6 bases and J lost 0 bases; the stretch between them is 11 bases long. In the case of this clone: Its antigen target is currently unknown. Per-base quality was not reported, and no clone a single base away is much larger than it.

The clonotype was recovered from a person aged 18 to 59 who received the Ad26.COV2.S COVID-19 vaccine or a placebo. The sequences come from peripheral blood, collected in a trial of Ad26.COV2.S vaccine versus placebo. Recombination connected TRBV29-1 to TRBJ1-2; a tentative D call is TRBD1 (5 bases match). Here the CDR3 is given as CSVVTDTNYGYTF. Here is the DNA: TGCAGCGTCGTGACAGATACTAACTATGGCTACACCTTC. Joined to the reference TRBV29-1 and TRBJ1-2 proteins, this CDR3 gives the full variable domain: SAVISQKPSRDICQRGTSLTIQCQVDSQVTMMFWYRQQPGQSLTLIATANQGSEATYESGFVIDKFPISRPNLTFSTLTVSNMSPEDSSIYLCSVVTDTNYGYTFGSGTRLTVV.